These 14 T cell receptor beta chains originate from one sample sequenced in a study of control samples from healthy donors and cancer patients (dated by TCRdb to 2018 to 2021). The library was made by the immunoSEQ multiplex PCR assay. TCRdb holds this immuneACCESS table with in-frame rearrangements only. Some clones are missing; in checked studies, unresolved V genes explain under half, and the rest has no known cause. This sample lists about 89,000 clones; roughly 86% were detected once. Together, the top ten hold roughly 20% of the sample. The sequenced sample was blood. These receptors all stem from a man aged 25-45 years in good health.

This chain connects TRBV5-1 to TRBJ1-6; D is unclear. CDR3 length equals 14 residues. V lost 7 bases and J 1 base, leaving 9 bases between the germline ends. Germline-derived CDR1 and CDR2 are SGHRS and YFSETQ. The CDR3 DNA sequence: TGCGCCAGCCGCGTCGAATCCTATAATTCACCCCTCCACTTT. This sequence encodes CASRVESYNSPLHF.

The chain links TRBV12-3 or TRBV12-4 to TRBJ1-6; D is ambiguous. The V end was cut by 7 bases, the J end by 4 bases, with 8 bases between. This CDR3 is built from 13 residues. The CDR3 spells CASMGSYNSPLHF. The CDR3 DNA sequence: TGTGCCAGCATGGGGAGTTATAATTCACCCCTCCACTTT.

The chain couples TRBV4-1 to TRBJ2-2; no reliable D call. The germline V gene encodes CDR1 MGHRA and CDR2 YSYEKL. The CDR3 is made up of 13 amino acids. V lost 2 bases to trimming and J lost 2 bases, with 3 bases between them. The CDR3 DNA is TGCGCCAGCAGCCAAATAAACACCGGGGAGCTGTTTTTT. Its protein is CASSQINTGELFF.

J is TRBJ1-6 and V is TRBV6-5; TRBD1 is a possible D gene (6 bases). Germline V lookup: CDR1 MNHEY, CDR2 SVGAGI. The CDR3 is 13 residues long. The V gene lost 8 bases and the J gene lost 12 bases, with 17 bases spanning the gap. The DNA for the CDR3 is TGTGCCAGCGGGACACCCGCTAGGGTACCCCTCCACTTT. As protein: CASGTPARVPLHF.

This clone was seen just once. V and J are TRBV9 and TRBJ2-1; 9 bases are a match to TRBD1. CDR1 and CDR2 from the germline V gene are SGDLS and YYNGEE. The ends lost 1 base at V and 5 bases at J; junction bases unmatched: 7. This CDR3 has 16 amino acids. The DNA for the CDR3 is TGTGCCAGCAGCGTAACTACAGGGGGCGCCAACAATGAGCAGTTCTTC. The encoded protein is CASSVTTGGANNEQFF.

This sequence joins TRBV19 and TRBJ1-2, with a weak D call TRBD1 (5 bases). The V and J ends lost 4 bases and 4 bases respectively, with 16 bases between them. Looked up from germline, CDR1 is LNHDA and CDR2 is SQIVND (reference sequence). This CDR3 region has 15 residues. The CDR3 DNA is TGTGCCAGTAGTAAGGGGAGAGAGGGGCGCTATGGCTACACCTTC. It yields the protein CASSKGREGRYGYTF. The full variable domain, its missing parts supplied by reference TRBV19 and TRBJ1-2, is DGGITQSPKYLFRKEGQNVTLSCEQNLNHDAMYWYRQDPGQGLRLIYYSQIVNDFQKGDIAEGYSVSREKKESFPLTVTSAQKNPTAFYLCASSKGREGRYGYTFGSGTRLTVV.

A few counts support this clone. The sample has other DNA sequences that encode this CDR3 too. This chain links TRBV6-5 with TRBJ1-2; D is perhaps TRBD1 (5 bases). Deletions cut 0 bases from V and 6 bases from J, with 8 bases between. The CDR3 extends over 13 amino acids. Germline V gene data show CDR1 as MNHEY and CDR2 as SVGAGI. CDR3 loop: CASSYSGGDGYTF. In DNA, the CDR3 is TGTGCCAGCAGTTACTCGGGGGGGGATGGCTACACCTTC.

The V gene is TRBV30, the J gene TRBJ1-1, with 9 bases lining up with TRBD1. Trimming cost V 2 bases and J 4 bases; bases outside gene matches: 8. Looked up from germline, CDR1 is GTSNPN and CDR2 is SVGIG (reference sequence). The CDR3 totals 15 residues. Here the CDR3 reads CAWSSPGTGITEAFF. The CDR3 DNA follows: TGTGCCTGGAGTTCCCCCGGGACAGGGATCACTGAAGCTTTCTTT.

The CDR3 sequence: CASRGQGDNYGYTF. CDR3 coding DNA: TGTGCCAGCAGAGGGCAGGGGGACAACTATGGCTACACCTTC. The chain employs TRBV27 and TRBJ1-2, with 7 bases that match TRBD1. After removal of 6 bases from V and 2 bases from J, the junction contained 6 bases not matched to a gene. The CDR3 is made up of 14 amino acids. CDR1 and CDR2 from the germline V gene are MNHEY and SMNVEV (reference sequence).

The chain recombines TRBV28 with TRBJ1-2, with D tentatively TRBD1 (5 bases). Germline V gene sequence: CDR1 MDHEN, CDR2 SYDVKM. Trimming left V 2 bases short and J 5 bases short, with 15 bases between. The CDR3 sequence is 15 residues long. The CDR3 protein is CASSLRDPRPYGYTF. The CDR3 DNA reads as TGTGCCAGCAGTTTAAGGGACCCTCGACCGTATGGCTACACCTTC.

The gene calls are TRBV28 and TRBJ2-2, with D perhaps matching TRBD1 (6 bases). The CDR3 totals 14 residues. CDR1 is MDHEN, CDR2 SYDVKM, per germline. V was pared by 8 bases and J by 4 bases, with 14 bases between. The CDR3 DNA reads TGTGCCAGCGCTAGGGGGTTGAGCACCGGGGAGCTGTTTTTT. Its protein product is CASARGLSTGELFF.

The rearrangement joins TRBV25-1 to TRBJ2-7, with no clear D. The germline V gene has CDR1 MGHDK and CDR2 SYGVNS. The CDR3 runs to 14 residues. Trimming removed 3 bases at V and 0 bases at J, with 9 bases between. The CDR3, as DNA: TGTGCCAGCAGTGACGGGCGCCTCTCCTACGAGCAGTACTTC. Residues: CASSDGRLSYEQYF.

The chain has TRBV21-1 and TRBJ2-7; the table's D call TRBD1 went unverified against the DNA. TRBV21-1 is classified as a pseudogene. This CDR3 has 17 amino acids. The CDR3 DNA reads as TGTGCCAGCAGCAAAAACGGAAGGACAACCCTCGTCTACGAGCAGTACTTC. It encodes CASSKNGRTTLVYEQYF.

The V call is TRBV12-5, the J call TRBJ2-7; 13 bases align to TRBD2. Germline V gives CDR1 LGHNT, CDR2 FRNRAP. The CDR3 spans 18 residues. The V segment lost 5 bases and the J segment 2 bases; nucleotides outside the gene matches: 12. CDR3 nucleotides: TGTGCTAGTGGTCCCGGTGACCCGGGACTAGCGGGGACCTACGAGCAGTACGTC. Amino acid sequence: CASGPGDPGLAGTYEQYV.